This is a list of T cell receptor beta chains from one sample in a study of shared clonotypes between healthy human individuals. Measured with immunoSEQ multiplex PCR; TCRdb has only the in-frame clones, and not every one. The data contain approximately 100,000 clones, about 70% of them singletons. Sample: memory CD8+ T cells sorted from blood. These receptors came from a woman in her twenties or thirties in good health. Each CDR3 is given with its conserved first and last residue. D genes are given only for firm matches. A clone size is listed for some rows: how often the clone was seen (once, few, many), or a class if it is expanded.

cdr3_nt | cdr3_aa | j_call | v_call | clone_size | d_call | cdr3_length
TGCGCCAGCAGCCGTTGGCGGTCCTACAATGAGCAGTTCTTC | CASSRWRSYNEQFF | TRBJ2-1 | TRBV4-1 | - | - | 14
TGTGCCAGCAGTTTCCTGGGGAGCGACTACGAGCAGTACTTC | CASSFLGSDYEQYF | TRBJ2-7 | TRBV27 | - | - | 14
TGTGCCAGTACGAGGACAGGGGGCGAGTACAATGAGCAGTTCTTC | CASTRTGGEYNEQFF | TRBJ2-1 | TRBV2 | - | TRBD1 | 15
TGTGCCAGCAGCGATATAGGACTAGCGGGTAACGAGCAGTACTTC | CASSDIGLAGNEQYF | TRBJ2-7 | TRBV11-2 | once | TRBD2 | 15
TGTGCCAGCAGTGGTGGGAGGTACACCGGGGAGCTGTTTTTT | CASSGGRYTGELFF | TRBJ2-2 | TRBV6-1 | - | - | 14
TGTGCCAGCAGCACCTACCCGGGACCAACTAGCAATCAGCCCCAGCATTTT | CASSTYPGPTSNQPQHF | TRBJ1-5 | TRBV5-5 | - | - | 17
TGTGCCAGCCTCGGACTTTCTGGGGCCAACGTCCTGACTTTC | CASLGLSGANVLTF | TRBJ2-6 | TRBV2 | - | - | 14
TGCGCCAGCAGCTTCGGACAGACAGATACGCAGTATTTT | CASSFGQTDTQYF | TRBJ2-3 | TRBV5-1 | few | - | 13
TGCAGTGCAGCGGACGGCTATGGCTACACCTTC | CSAADGYGYTF | TRBJ1-2 | TRBV20-1 | - | - | 11
TGTGCCAGCAGTTACTCGACAACAGGGGGGGACGGCGGCTACACCTTC | CASSYSTTGGDGGYTF | TRBJ1-2 | TRBV6-5 | - | TRBD1 | 16
TGCGCCAGCAGCCAAGATGGGCCAACGGGCAGCTCCTACGAGCAGTACTTC | CASSQDGPTGSSYEQYF | TRBJ2-7 | TRBV4-1 | - | - | 17
TGTGCCAGCAGCCCCCTTGTTGGTACCGGCACTGGCACCGGGGAGCTGTTTTTT | CASSPLVGTGTGTGELFF | TRBJ2-2 | TRBV7-9 | - | - | 18
TGTGCCAGCAGCTTAGGGGGGACAGGGTTGAATGGCTACACCTTC | CASSLGGTGLNGYTF | TRBJ1-2 | TRBV7-6 | - | TRBD1 | 15
TGTGCCAGCAGCTTAGAAGACCGAACCTACGAGCAGTACTTC | CASSLEDRTYEQYF | TRBJ2-7 | TRBV7-9 | - | - | 14
TGCGCCAGCAGCCAAGGGAGCTCCTACGAGCAGTACTTC | CASSQGSSYEQYF | TRBJ2-7 | TRBV4-1 | - | - | 13
TGTGCCAGCAGCTACATACCCTACGAGCAGTACTTC | CASSYIPYEQYF | TRBJ2-7 | TRBV7-9 | few | - | 12
TGTGCCAGTAGCGAGCAAAATAGCAATCAGCCCCAGCATTTT | CASSEQNSNQPQHF | TRBJ1-5 | TRBV19 | - | - | 14
TGTGCCAGCAGCCAGGAGGACGGAAGCTCTGGGGCCAACGTCCTGACTTTC | CASSQEDGSSGANVLTF | TRBJ2-6 | TRBV4-2 | few | - | 17
TGTGCCAGCAGTTCTCAGGGCTACGAGCAGTACTTC | CASSSQGYEQYF | TRBJ2-7 | TRBV6-5 | - | - | 12
TGTGCCAGCAGGGGCGGGGGGTCAGTGGAGACCCAGTACTTC | CASRGGGSVETQYF | TRBJ2-5 | TRBV6-4 | - | TRBD2 | 14
TGTGCCAGCAGCTTAGGGGGCGGGAGAGGTTCCTACAATGAGCAGTTCTTC | CASSLGGGRGSYNEQFF | TRBJ2-1 | TRBV13 | - | TRBD2 | 17
TGTGCCAGCAGTTTATTTTCTAGCGGGAGGGTAGATACGCAGTATTTT | CASSLFSSGRVDTQYF | TRBJ2-3 | TRBV28 | - | TRBD2 | 16
TGCGCCAGCAGCTTGGGGACAGGGGATGTCGGCTACACCTTC | CASSLGTGDVGYTF | TRBJ1-2 | TRBV5-1 | few | TRBD1 | 14
TGTGCCAGTAGTATAGATTTTGGGACTTACAATGAGCAGTTCTTC | CASSIDFGTYNEQFF | TRBJ2-1 | TRBV19 | - | - | 15
TGTGCCTGGGGGGGGACGACTGAAGCTTTCTTT | CAWGGTTEAFF | TRBJ1-1 | TRBV30 | - | - | 11
TGCGCCAGCAGCTGGGGGGGTCTAGGTACAGATACGCAGTATTTT | CASSWGGLGTDTQYF | TRBJ2-3 | TRBV5-1 | - | TRBD2 | 15
TGTGCCAGTAGTATGTCGGCGTTAGCTAACTATGGCTACACCTTC | CASSMSALANYGYTF | TRBJ1-2 | TRBV19 | - | - | 15
TGTGCCAGCAGCGGAGGACTTAATCAGCCCCAGCATTTT | CASSGGLNQPQHF | TRBJ1-5 | TRBV5-6 | - | - | 13
TGTGCCAGCAGCCATGGAGAAGCGGAGCAGTACTTC | CASSHGEAEQYF | TRBJ2-7 | TRBV7-9 | - | - | 12
TGTGCCAGCAGTGAGAGACTAGCGGAAAACACCGGGGAGCTGTTTTTT | CASSERLAENTGELFF | TRBJ2-2 | TRBV25-1 | - | TRBD2 | 16
TGTGCCAGCAGTCAACAGGGGGGACCGAACTATGGCTACACCTTC | CASSQQGGPNYGYTF | TRBJ1-2 | TRBV6-4 | - | TRBD1 | 15
TGCGCCAGCAGCTGGGACATCACTCAAACTAATGAAAAACTGTTTTTT | CASSWDITQTNEKLFF | TRBJ1-4 | TRBV5-1 | - | - | 16
TGTGCCAGCAGCCTCAGCACAGATACGCAGTATTTT | CASSLSTDTQYF | TRBJ2-3 | TRBV7-9 | few | - | 12
TGTGCCAGCAGTAGGTTCGATAGCTCCTACAATGAGCAGTTCTTC | CASSRFDSSYNEQFF | TRBJ2-1 | TRBV28 | once | - | 15
TGTGCCAGCAGTGGATCGTTTTCGAACACCGGGGAGCTGTTTTTT | CASSGSFSNTGELFF | TRBJ2-2 | TRBV2 | few | - | 15
TGCGCCAGCAGCTTGGTGCTAGCGGGTGAGCAGTACTTC | CASSLVLAGEQYF | TRBJ2-5 | TRBV5-1 | - | TRBD2 | 13
TGTGCCAGCAGTGAAAAGCTGGAGGGGGCCTCCGGCTACACCTTC | CASSEKLEGASGYTF | TRBJ1-2 | TRBV6-1 | - | TRBD1 | 15
TGTGCCAGCAGCGAGTCATTGGGAGGGCCAAGTGAGCAGTTCTTC | CASSESLGGPSEQFF | TRBJ2-1 | TRBV9 | - | TRBD2 | 15
TGTGCCAGTAGTATAACAGACCACTATGGCTACACCTTC | CASSITDHYGYTF | TRBJ1-2 | TRBV19 | - | - | 13
TGTGCCAGCAGTGAACTAGCGGGAGTGGATACGCAGTATTTT | CASSELAGVDTQYF | TRBJ2-3 | TRBV6-1 | many | TRBD2 | 14
TGTGCCAGCGGAACAAGCGGGACTGAAGCTTTCTTT | CASGTSGTEAFF | TRBJ1-1 | TRBV6-6 | - | - | 12
TGTGCCAGCAGTAGATCAGGAGGGTCCTACGAGCAGTACTTC | CASSRSGGSYEQYF | TRBJ2-7 | TRBV28 | - | - | 14
TGTGCCAGTAGTATAGGTCAGCCCCAGCATTTT | CASSIGQPQHF | TRBJ1-5 | TRBV19 | few | - | 11
TGTGCCAGCAGCTTGCGGGTGGGGAGAGGGAGGGTCGGTACTGAAGCTTTCTTT | CASSLRVGRGRVGTEAFF | TRBJ1-1 | TRBV5-6 | - | - | 18
TGTGCCAGCAGCCAAGTTAGCGTCACCGGGGAGCTGTTTTTT | CASSQVSVTGELFF | TRBJ2-2 | TRBV4-2 | - | - | 14
TGCGCCAGCAGCTCTGGACTAGCGGGGTTCAATGAGCAGTTCTTC | CASSSGLAGFNEQFF | TRBJ2-1 | TRBV5-1 | - | TRBD2 | 15
TGTGCCAGCAGAGATCCTTCCGGGACACTTACATACAATGAGCAGTTCTTC | CASRDPSGTLTYNEQFF | TRBJ2-1 | TRBV27 | - | - | 17
TGTGCCAGCAGCGGGGAGGGAACAGAAAAACTGTTTTTT | CASSGEGTEKLFF | TRBJ1-4 | TRBV21-1 | - | - | 13
TGTGCCAGCGTTCCCTGGGGAAGCTCCTATAATTCACCCCTCCACTTT | CASVPWGSSYNSPLHF | TRBJ1-6 | TRBV28 | - | - | 16
TGTGCCAGCAGCTTTAAGAGCGGGAGCTCCTACAATGAGCAGTTCTTC | CASSFKSGSSYNEQFF | TRBJ2-1 | TRBV5-6 | once | TRBD2 | 16
TGTGCCAGCAGTGACCGGGACGACCCCTCCTACGAGCAGTACTTC | CASSDRDDPSYEQYF | TRBJ2-7 | TRBV6-4 | - | - | 15
TGTGCCAGCGGGACAGGGTCCGAGCAGTACTTC | CASGTGSEQYF | TRBJ2-7 | TRBV27 | - | TRBD1 | 11
TGTGCCAGTGGGAGACTAGCGCTAACTGAGCAGTTCTTC | CASGRLALTEQFF | TRBJ2-1 | TRBV27 | - | TRBD2 | 13
TGCGCCAGCAGCCCCACGGGACTAGCGGGAGTCTACGAGCAGTACTTC | CASSPTGLAGVYEQYF | TRBJ2-7 | TRBV5-1 | - | TRBD2 | 16
TGTGCCAGCAGCCAAGAGCGTGGAGAGCAGTACTTC | CASSQERGEQYF | TRBJ2-7 | TRBV4-2 | - | - | 12
TGTGCCAGCAGCTTAACCAGAGTTGGCAATCAGCCCCAGCATTTT | CASSLTRVGNQPQHF | TRBJ1-5 | TRBV7-8 | - | - | 15
TGTGCCAGTAGTTCGGGCGTCTTCTCCTACGAGCAGTACTTC | CASSSGVFSYEQYF | TRBJ2-7 | TRBV19 | - | - | 14